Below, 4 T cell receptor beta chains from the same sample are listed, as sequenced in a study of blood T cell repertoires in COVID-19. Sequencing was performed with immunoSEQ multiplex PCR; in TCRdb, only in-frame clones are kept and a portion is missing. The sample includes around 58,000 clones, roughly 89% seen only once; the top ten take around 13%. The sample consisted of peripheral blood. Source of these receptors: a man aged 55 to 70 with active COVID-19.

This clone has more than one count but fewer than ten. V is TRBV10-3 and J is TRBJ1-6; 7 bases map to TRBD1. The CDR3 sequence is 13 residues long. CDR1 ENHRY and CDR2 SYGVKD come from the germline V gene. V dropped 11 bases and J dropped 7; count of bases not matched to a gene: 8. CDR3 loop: CALRWDRNSPLHF. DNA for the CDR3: TGTGCCCTCCGTTGGGACAGAAATTCACCCCTCCACTTT.

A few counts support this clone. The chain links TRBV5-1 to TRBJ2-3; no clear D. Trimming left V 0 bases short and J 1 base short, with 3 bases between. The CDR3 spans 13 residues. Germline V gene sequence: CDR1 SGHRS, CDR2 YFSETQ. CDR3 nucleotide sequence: TGCGCCAGCAGCTTGGGAGGCACAGATACGCAGTATTTT. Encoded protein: CASSLGGTDTQYF.

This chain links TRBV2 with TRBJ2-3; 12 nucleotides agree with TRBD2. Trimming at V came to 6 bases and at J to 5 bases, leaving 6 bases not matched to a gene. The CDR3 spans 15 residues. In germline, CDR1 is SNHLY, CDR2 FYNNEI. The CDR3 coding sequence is TGTGCCAGCAGGCAACTAGCGGGGGGATTAGATACGCAGTATTTT. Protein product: CASRQLAGGLDTQYF.

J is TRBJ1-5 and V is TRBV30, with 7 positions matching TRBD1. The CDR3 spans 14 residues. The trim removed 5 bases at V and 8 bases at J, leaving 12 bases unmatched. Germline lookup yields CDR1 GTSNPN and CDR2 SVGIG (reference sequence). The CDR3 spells CAWGEGAGMKPQHF. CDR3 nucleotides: TGTGCCTGGGGCGAGGGGGCCGGTATGAAGCCCCAGCATTTT.